This is a list of T cell receptor beta chains from one sample in a study of blood T cell repertoires in COVID-19. Only in-frame clones appear in the TCRdb table, and some are missing; sequencing was by immunoSEQ multiplex PCR. Of about 25,000 clones detected, approximately 94% appear once; the ten largest clones hold 4% to 5%. Sample: peripheral blood. The receptors come from a human donor with active COVID-19. The donor label of this sample is uncertain. The CDR3 runs from the conserved cysteine through the conserved F or W.

v_call: TRBV29-1; j_call: TRBJ2-7; cdr3_aa: CSVGMRLAGAKEQYF
v_call: TRBV9; j_call: TRBJ1-1; cdr3_aa: CASSVFGTGTSGTEAFF
v_call: TRBV5-4; j_call: TRBJ2-3; cdr3_aa: CASSKGLAGTDTQYF
v_call: TRBV27; j_call: TRBJ2-7; cdr3_aa: CASSLSGGYEQYF
v_call: TRBV7-2; j_call: TRBJ2-3; cdr3_aa: CASSLAAASSGSRRTQYF
v_call: TRBV7-2; j_call: TRBJ2-6; cdr3_aa: CASSLGFSRANVLTF
v_call: TRBV10-3; j_call: TRBJ2-3; cdr3_aa: CAIKTSGGAPDTQYF
v_call: TRBV6-5; j_call: TRBJ1-2; cdr3_aa: CASSYSKGANGYTF
v_call: TRBV12-2; j_call: TRBJ2-7; cdr3_aa: CASRLVGQARSYEQYF
v_call: TRBV21-1; j_call: TRBJ2-5; cdr3_aa: CASRYRKSFGDQETQYF
v_call: TRBV6-2/TRBV6-3; j_call: TRBJ1-5; cdr3_aa: CASSLPWTGSNQPQHF
v_call: TRBV11-3; j_call: TRBJ2-5; cdr3_aa: CASSSAGGRETQYF
v_call: TRBV5-5; j_call: TRBJ1-1; cdr3_aa: CASSRTGNTEAFF
v_call: TRBV5-5; j_call: TRBJ2-2; cdr3_aa: CASSLGTGGPGELFF
v_call: TRBV5-1; j_call: TRBJ2-3; cdr3_aa: CASSFPVPADTQYF
v_call: TRBV30; j_call: TRBJ2-5; cdr3_aa: CAWSYSGGWETQYF
v_call: TRBV11-3; j_call: TRBJ2-5; cdr3_aa: CASSLSGGGPETQYF
v_call: TRBV7-2; j_call: TRBJ1-2; cdr3_aa: CASSLGFGIYGYTF
v_call: TRBV9; j_call: TRBJ1-2; cdr3_aa: CASSVGGQENYGYTF
v_call: TRBV2; j_call: TRBJ1-1; cdr3_aa: CASKEGPFNTEAFF
v_call: TRBV5-1; j_call: TRBJ1-5; cdr3_aa: CASSLEGGPGPQHF
v_call: TRBV2; j_call: TRBJ2-7; cdr3_aa: CASADRGSSRGYEQYF
v_call: TRBV11-2; j_call: TRBJ1-5; cdr3_aa: CASSLGSGGESNQPQHF
v_call: TRBV30; j_call: TRBJ2-6; cdr3_aa: CAWEQGSGANVLTF
v_call: TRBV6-5; j_call: TRBJ1-2; cdr3_aa: CASKTGNYGYTF
v_call: TRBV18; j_call: TRBJ2-1; cdr3_aa: CASSPDGKILAGAINEQFF
v_call: TRBV19; j_call: TRBJ2-7; cdr3_aa: CASSNRDSGPYEQYF
v_call: TRBV10-2; j_call: TRBJ2-7; cdr3_aa: CASSRTGVEQYF
v_call: TRBV19; j_call: TRBJ1-4; cdr3_aa: CASRDRGREKLFF
v_call: TRBV7-9; j_call: TRBJ2-5; cdr3_aa: CASSLRTGRMETQYF
v_call: TRBV30; j_call: TRBJ2-4; cdr3_aa: CAWSVGQGAKNIQYF
v_call: TRBV6-2/TRBV6-3; j_call: TRBJ1-3; cdr3_aa: CASSSQGHSGNTIYF
v_call: TRBV7-9; j_call: TRBJ2-7; cdr3_aa: CASSPNRNYEQYF
v_call: TRBV5-1; j_call: TRBJ1-2; cdr3_aa: CASSWGDRDGGYTF
v_call: TRBV7-9; j_call: TRBJ2-3; cdr3_aa: CASSISGSTDTQYF
v_call: TRBV11-2; j_call: TRBJ1-1; cdr3_aa: CASSFERGGEAFF
v_call: TRBV1; j_call: TRBJ1-2; cdr3_aa: CTSSQEGQGENYGYTF
v_call: TRBV19; j_call: TRBJ1-4; cdr3_aa: CASREGTATNEKLFF
v_call: TRBV30; j_call: TRBJ2-2; cdr3_aa: CAWSPGGVRTGELFF
v_call: TRBV18; j_call: TRBJ1-5; cdr3_aa: CASSLGQANQPQHF
v_call: TRBV5-1; j_call: TRBJ1-5; cdr3_aa: CASRRGTSNQPQHF
v_call: TRBV19; j_call: TRBJ2-1; cdr3_aa: CASSSGSYNEQFF
v_call: TRBV11-3; j_call: TRBJ1-4; cdr3_aa: CASSLDRGQTNEKLFF
v_call: TRBV3-1/TRBV3-2; j_call: TRBJ2-3; cdr3_aa: CASSQAQGGVSTDTQYF
v_call: TRBV5-1; j_call: TRBJ1-4; cdr3_aa: CASSLEGSEKLFF
v_call: TRBV9; j_call: TRBJ2-7; cdr3_aa: CASSAGTSATYEQYF
v_call: TRBV7-2; j_call: TRBJ2-7; cdr3_aa: CASSFRGTQASEQYF
v_call: TRBV3-1/TRBV3-2; j_call: TRBJ2-1; cdr3_aa: CASSQGTPRGNEQFF
v_call: TRBV9; j_call: TRBJ2-3; cdr3_aa: CASSVGLAGGTDTQYF
v_call: TRBV5-5; j_call: TRBJ1-5; cdr3_aa: CASSLADRGSQPQHF
v_call: TRBV6-7; j_call: TRBJ2-3; cdr3_aa: CASSYPPTSRLDTQYF